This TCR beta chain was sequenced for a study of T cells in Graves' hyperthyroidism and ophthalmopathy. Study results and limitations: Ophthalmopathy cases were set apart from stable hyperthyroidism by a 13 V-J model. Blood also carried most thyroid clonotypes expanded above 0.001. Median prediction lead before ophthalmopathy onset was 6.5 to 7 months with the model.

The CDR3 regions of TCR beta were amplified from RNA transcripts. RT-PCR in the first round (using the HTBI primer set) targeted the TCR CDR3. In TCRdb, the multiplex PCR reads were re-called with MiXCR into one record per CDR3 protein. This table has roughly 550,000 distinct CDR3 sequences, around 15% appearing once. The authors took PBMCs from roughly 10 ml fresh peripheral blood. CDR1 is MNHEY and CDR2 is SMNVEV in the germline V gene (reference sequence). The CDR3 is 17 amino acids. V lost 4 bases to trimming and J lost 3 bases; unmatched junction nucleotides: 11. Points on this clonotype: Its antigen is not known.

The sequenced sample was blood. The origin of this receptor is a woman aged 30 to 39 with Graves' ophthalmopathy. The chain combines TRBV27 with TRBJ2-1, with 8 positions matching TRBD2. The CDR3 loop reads CASSSRGSGTFYNEQFF. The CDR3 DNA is TGTGCCAGCAGTTCCCGAGGTAGCGGGACATTCTACAATGAGCAGTTCTTC.